This paragraph reports one T cell receptor (beta chain). How the authors handled the data: Estimation of nucleated cell counts was performed using reference gene primer amplification. Using immunoSEQ multiplex PCR, the repertoire was profiled, and TCRdb retains in-frame clones only, with some absent. V and J calls and clone size follow that table, whereas D and trimming were derived from the DNA. Here the sample spans under 200,000 clones, about 74% being singletons. The record originates from a study of blood T cell repertoires in COVID-19. Study overall: Samples representing acute and convalescent COVID-19 were sourced from the United States, Italy and Spain. In each case, the material was cDNA or gDNA derived from T cells, B-cell-depleted T cells, or PBMCs.

V gave up 0 bases and J gave up 4 bases, with 7 bases separating them. This CDR3 has 13 residues. Per germline, CDR1 SQVTM and CDR2 ANQGSEA. The source is a woman older than 75 with acute or convalescent COVID-19. Sequencing used peripheral blood. The chain couples TRBV29-1 to TRBJ2-1; D perhaps matches TRBD1 (5 bases). As DNA, the CDR3 is TGCAGCGTTGAAGAAGACAGATACAATGAGCAGTTCTTC. Translation: CSVEEDRYNEQFF.